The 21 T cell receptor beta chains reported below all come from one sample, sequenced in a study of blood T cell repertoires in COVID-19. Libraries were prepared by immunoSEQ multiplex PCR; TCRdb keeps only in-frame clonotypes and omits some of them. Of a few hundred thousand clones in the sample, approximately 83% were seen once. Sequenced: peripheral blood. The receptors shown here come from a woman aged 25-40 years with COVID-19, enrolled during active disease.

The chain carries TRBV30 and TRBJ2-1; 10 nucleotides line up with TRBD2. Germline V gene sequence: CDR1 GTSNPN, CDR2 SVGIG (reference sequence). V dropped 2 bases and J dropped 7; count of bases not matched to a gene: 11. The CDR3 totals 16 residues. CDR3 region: CAWSRVWSSGRNEQFF. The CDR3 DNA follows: TGTGCCTGGAGTAGGGTTTGGTCTAGCGGGAGAAATGAGCAGTTCTTC. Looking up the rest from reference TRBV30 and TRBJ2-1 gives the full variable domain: SQTIHQWPATLVQPVGSPLSLECTVEGTSNPNLYWYRQAAGRGLQLLFYSVGIGQISSEVPQNLSASRPQDRQFILSSKKLLLSDSGFYLCAWSRVWSSGRNEQFFGPGTRLTVL.

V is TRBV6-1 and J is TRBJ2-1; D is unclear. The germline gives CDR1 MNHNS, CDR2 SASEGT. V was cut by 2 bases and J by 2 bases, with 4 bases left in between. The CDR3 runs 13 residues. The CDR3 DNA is TGTGCCAGCAGTGAACCAGCCTACAATGAGCAGTTCTTC. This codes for CASSEPAYNEQFF.

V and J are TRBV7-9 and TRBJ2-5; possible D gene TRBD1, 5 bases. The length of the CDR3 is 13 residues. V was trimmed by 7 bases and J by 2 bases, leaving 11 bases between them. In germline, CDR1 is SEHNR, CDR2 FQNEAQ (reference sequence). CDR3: CASTLRDQETQYF. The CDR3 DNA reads TGTGCCAGCACCCTCAGGGATCAAGAGACCCAGTACTTC.

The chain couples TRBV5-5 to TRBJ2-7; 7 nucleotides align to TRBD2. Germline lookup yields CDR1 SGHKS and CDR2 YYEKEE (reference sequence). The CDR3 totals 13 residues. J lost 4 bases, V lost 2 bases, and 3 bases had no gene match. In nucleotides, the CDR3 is TGTGCCAGCAGCTTTCGCGGGGGTTACGAGCAGTACTTC. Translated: CASSFRGGYEQYF.

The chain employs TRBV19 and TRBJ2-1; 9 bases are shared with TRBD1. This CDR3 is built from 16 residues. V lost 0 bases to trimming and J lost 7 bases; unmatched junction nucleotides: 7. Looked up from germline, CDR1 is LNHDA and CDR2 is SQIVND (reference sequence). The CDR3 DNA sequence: TGTGCCAGTAGTATAGATCGGACAGGGGAGGGGAATGAGCAGTTCTTC. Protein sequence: CASSIDRTGEGNEQFF.

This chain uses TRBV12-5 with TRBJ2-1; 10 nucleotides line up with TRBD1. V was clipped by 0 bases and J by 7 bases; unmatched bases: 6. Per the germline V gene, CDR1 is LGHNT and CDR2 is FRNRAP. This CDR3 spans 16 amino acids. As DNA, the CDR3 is TGTGCTAGTGGTTTGGTACTAGGACAGGGGGTGAATGAGCAGTTCTTC. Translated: CASGLVLGQGVNEQFF.

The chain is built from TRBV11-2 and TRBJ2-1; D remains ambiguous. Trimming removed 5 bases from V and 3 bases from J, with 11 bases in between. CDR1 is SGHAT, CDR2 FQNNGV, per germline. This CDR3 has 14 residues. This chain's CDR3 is CASSPLRIYNEQFF. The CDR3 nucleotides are TGTGCCAGCAGCCCGCTGAGGATCTACAATGAGCAGTTCTTC.

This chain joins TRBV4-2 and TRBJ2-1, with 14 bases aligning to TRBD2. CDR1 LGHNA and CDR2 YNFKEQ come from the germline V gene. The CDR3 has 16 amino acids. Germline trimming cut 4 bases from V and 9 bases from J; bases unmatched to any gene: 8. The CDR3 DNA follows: TGTGCCAGCAGCCCAGGGACTAGCGGGGGTCAGATTGAGCAGTTCTTC. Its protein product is CASSPGTSGGQIEQFF.

The chain's CDR3 is CATSRKGQAYEQYF. The CDR3, as DNA: TGTGCCACCAGCAGGAAGGGACAGGCCTACGAGCAGTACTTC. This chain uses TRBV15 with TRBJ2-7, with 8 nucleotides matching TRBD1. Trimming cost V 3 bases and J 2 bases; bases outside gene matches: 3. CDR3 size: 14 residues. In germline, CDR1 is LNHNV, CDR2 YYDKDF (reference sequence).

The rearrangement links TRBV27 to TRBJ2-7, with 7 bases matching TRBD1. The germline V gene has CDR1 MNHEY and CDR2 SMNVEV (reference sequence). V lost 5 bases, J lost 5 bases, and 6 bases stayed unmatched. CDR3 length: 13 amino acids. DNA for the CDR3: TGTGCCAGCAGTCAAGGACAGGTCCACGAGCAGTACTTC. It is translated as CASSQGQVHEQYF.

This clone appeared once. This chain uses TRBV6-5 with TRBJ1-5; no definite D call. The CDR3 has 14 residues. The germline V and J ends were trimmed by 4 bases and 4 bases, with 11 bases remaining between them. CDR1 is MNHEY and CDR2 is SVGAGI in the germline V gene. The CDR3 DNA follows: TGTGCCAGCAGTTCCTCCCCCCAAAATCAGCCCCAGCATTTT. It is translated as CASSSSPQNQPQHF.

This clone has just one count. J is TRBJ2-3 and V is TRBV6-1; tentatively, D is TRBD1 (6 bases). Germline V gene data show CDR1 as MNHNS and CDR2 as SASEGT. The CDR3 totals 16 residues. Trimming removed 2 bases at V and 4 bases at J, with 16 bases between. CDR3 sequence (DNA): TGTGCCAGCAGTGAAAAAACAGGGCAAGAGGCAGATACGCAGTATTTT. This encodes CASSEKTGQEADTQYF.

The CDR3 bases are TGTGCCAGCAGCCAAGAAATCCGGGTCATTGGGGAGCAGTACTTC. This gives the protein CASSQEIRVIGEQYF. The genes are TRBV3-1 (or the pseudogene TRBV3-2) and TRBJ2-7; unclear D gene. The CDR3 is 15 residues long. The V gene lost 0 bases and the J gene lost 7 bases, with 16 bases spanning the gap. From germline, CDR1 is LGHDT and CDR2 YNNKEL (reference sequence).

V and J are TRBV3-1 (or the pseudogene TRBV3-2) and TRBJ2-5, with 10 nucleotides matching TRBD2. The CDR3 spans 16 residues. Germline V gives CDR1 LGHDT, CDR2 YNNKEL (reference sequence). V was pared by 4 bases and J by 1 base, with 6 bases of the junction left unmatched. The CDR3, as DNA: TGTGCCAGCAGCCCAGGAGAGCGGGGGGGCCAAGAGACCCAGTACTTC. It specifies CASSPGERGGQETQYF.

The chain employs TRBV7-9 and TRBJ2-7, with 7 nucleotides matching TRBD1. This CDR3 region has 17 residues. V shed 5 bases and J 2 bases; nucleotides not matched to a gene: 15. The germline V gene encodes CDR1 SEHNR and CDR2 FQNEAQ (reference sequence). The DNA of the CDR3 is TGTGCCAGCAGCCGCCTCTCCGGGACAGTGAGACCCTACGAGCAGTACTTC. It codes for CASSRLSGTVRPYEQYF.

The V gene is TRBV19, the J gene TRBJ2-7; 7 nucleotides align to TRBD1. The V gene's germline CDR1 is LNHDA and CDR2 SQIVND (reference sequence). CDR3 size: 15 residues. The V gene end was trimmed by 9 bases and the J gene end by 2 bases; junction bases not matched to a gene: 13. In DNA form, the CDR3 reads TGTGCCAGCACACAACCGGGACAGTACCCCTACGAGCAGTACTTC. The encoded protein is CASTQPGQYPYEQYF.

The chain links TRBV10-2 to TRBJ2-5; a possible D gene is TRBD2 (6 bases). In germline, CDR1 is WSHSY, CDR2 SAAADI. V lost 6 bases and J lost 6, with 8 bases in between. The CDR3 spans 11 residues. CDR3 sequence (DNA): TGCGCCAGCAGGGGGAGGAAGACCCAGTACTTC. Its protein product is CASRGRKTQYF.

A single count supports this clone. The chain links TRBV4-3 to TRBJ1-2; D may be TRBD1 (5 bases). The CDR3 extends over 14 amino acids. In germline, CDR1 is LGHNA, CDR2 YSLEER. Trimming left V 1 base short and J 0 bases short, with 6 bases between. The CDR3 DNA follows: TGCGCCAGCAGCCAAGGGACAACTAACTATGGCTACACCTTC. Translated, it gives CASSQGTTNYGYTF.

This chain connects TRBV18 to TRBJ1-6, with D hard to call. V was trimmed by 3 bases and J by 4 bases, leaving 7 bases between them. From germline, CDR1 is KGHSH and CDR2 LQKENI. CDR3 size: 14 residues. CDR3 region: CASSPTGYNSPLHF. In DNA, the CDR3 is TGTGCCAGCTCACCTACCGGTTATAATTCACCCCTCCACTTT. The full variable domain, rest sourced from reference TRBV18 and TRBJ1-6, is NAGVMQNPRHLVRRRGQEARLRCSPMKGHSHVYWYRQLPEEGLKFMVYLQKENIIDESGMPKERFSAEFPKEGPSILRIQQVVRGDSAAYFCASSPTGYNSPLHFGNGTRLTVT.

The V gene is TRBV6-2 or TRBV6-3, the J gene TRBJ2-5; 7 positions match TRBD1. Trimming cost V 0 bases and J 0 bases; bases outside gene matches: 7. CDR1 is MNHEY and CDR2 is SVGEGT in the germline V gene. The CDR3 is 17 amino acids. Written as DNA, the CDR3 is TGTGCCAGCAGTTACTCAGTTACACAGGGGAACCAAGAGACCCAGTACTTC. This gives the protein CASSYSVTQGNQETQYF.

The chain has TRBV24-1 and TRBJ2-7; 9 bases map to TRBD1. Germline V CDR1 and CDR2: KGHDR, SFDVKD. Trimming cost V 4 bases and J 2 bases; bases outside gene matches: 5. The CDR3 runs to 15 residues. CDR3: CATSDPDRGAYEQYF. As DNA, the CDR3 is TGTGCCACCAGTGACCCGGACAGGGGAGCCTACGAGCAGTACTTC.